This TCR beta chain was recorded in a study of T cells in narcolepsy (dated by TCRdb to the late 2010s). About the investigation overall: Healthy control donors were enrolled in the study alongside patients who had narcolepsy type 1 or type 2 (NT1, NT2). Autoreactive T cells targeting hypocretin neuron self-antigens (hypocretin, TRIB2) were sought in narcolepsy patients, and TCR Vbeta sequencing was used to track clonotypes in blood and CSF.

The library was produced with the immunoSEQ multiplex PCR assay. In its TCRdb copy, this immuneACCESS table keeps in-frame sequences only and misses some clones. Where compared with another copy, unresolved V genes explain less than half of these, and the others have no known cause. This sample holds about 20,000 clones; roughly 80% were observed only once. The ten largest clones capture about 1.5% of the sample. For TCR Vbeta sequencing, memory CD4+ T cells were sorted ex vivo from the peripheral blood of both healthy controls and narcolepsy patients. CDR1 and CDR2 were assigned from the germline V gene (reference sequence) as GTSNPN and SVGIG. From its cysteine to its phenylalanine, the CDR3 spans 12 amino acids. Of the read, only the CDR3 DNA is kept; its 36 bases are in frame from base 1. V and J are truncated by 1 base and 5 bases respectively, leaving an intervening sequence of 8 bases. There are a few counts of this clone. Its recognized antigen is unknown. It has no much larger one-base neighbor in the sample; base qualities were not kept.

The paper's findings and limits, for the study overall: Patients and controls had comparable numbers of sequenced blood memory CD4+ clonotypes, averaging about 40,000 and 33,000, respectively. HCRT-specific and TRIB2-specific autoreactive clonotypes were highlighted in plots that compared CD4+ T cell clonotypes in CSF versus blood from the same patient. No sequences matching autoreactive T cell clones were contained in some blood memory CD4+ repertoires from patients and controls. According to the report, autoreactive clonotypes were detected serially in the blood of the same patients and of different patients, but not in healthy controls.

This TCR was sampled from a human donor in good health. Here the chain combines TRBV30 and TRBJ2-5; the D gene could be either TRBD1 or TRBD2, each agreeing at 6 bases. Sequencing used memory (CD45RA-) CD4+ T cells from blood. The cell subset or site tag for this specimen amounts to: memory T cells sorted ex vivo from peripheral blood. The DNA sequence is given as TGTGCCTGGAGTGGGGGGGCTGAGACCCAGTACTTC. It specifies CAWSGGAETQYF.